This is a list of T cell receptor beta chains from one sample in a study of control samples from healthy donors and cancer patients. Method: immunoSEQ multiplex PCR; TCRdb's copy keeps in-frame clones and lacks some. Here the sample spans about 160,000 clones, nearly 96% being singletons. The sequencing sample was made of blood. The receptors shown here come from a young woman in good health. The CDR3 runs from the conserved cysteine through the conserved F or W. The D gene is left open where the match is weak. The size field is filled for only some rows; it gives once, few, many or a size class.

j_gene	d_gene	v_gene	abundance	CDR3nt	CDR3aa
TRBJ1-1	TRBD1	TRBV7-9	NA	TGTGCCAGCAGCTCCCCCCCGGACAGGGTGGACACTGAAGCTTTCTTT	CASSSPPDRVDTEAFF
TRBJ1-1	NA	TRBV9	NA	TGTGCCAGCAGCTTCGGCCCCCGAGGGGTCACTGAAGCTTTCTTT	CASSFGPRGVTEAFF
TRBJ1-2	TRBD1	TRBV12-3/TRBV12-4	NA	TGTGCCAGCAGTTTTGACAGGGGAAGTGGCTACACCTTC	CASSFDRGSGYTF
TRBJ1-1	NA	TRBV5-1	NA	TGCGCCAGCAGCTTCGAGGACCCATCTGAAGCTTTCTTT	CASSFEDPSEAFF
TRBJ2-3	TRBD1	TRBV19	NA	TGTGCCAGTAGTCGACCACAGGGGATGACAGATACGCAGTATTTT	CASSRPQGMTDTQYF
TRBJ2-1	NA	TRBV30	NA	TGTGCCTGGAGTCCCCTCGAAACCTCCTACAATGAGCAGTTCTTC	CAWSPLETSYNEQFF
TRBJ2-1	TRBD2	TRBV5-1	NA	TGCGCCAGCAGTCGGGGGGGTCTTGGAGATGAGCAGTTCTTC	CASSRGGLGDEQFF
TRBJ2-1	TRBD1	TRBV7-8	NA	TGTGCCAGCAGCGCTTACCGACAGGGGGCCTACAATGAGCAGTTCTTC	CASSAYRQGAYNEQFF
TRBJ1-1	NA	TRBV9	NA	TGTGCCAGCAGCGCCCATCAGAACACTGAAGCTTTCTTT	CASSAHQNTEAFF
TRBJ2-2	NA	TRBV28	NA	TGTGCCAGCAGGAGGGGGATAAACGGGGAGCTGTTTTTT	CASRRGINGELFF
TRBJ2-7	TRBD1	TRBV29-1	NA	TGCAGCGTCCTGACAGGGCCCTACGAGCAGTACTTC	CSVLTGPYEQYF
TRBJ2-2	TRBD2	TRBV18	NA	TGTGCCAGCTCAAGACTAGCGGGGCTGAACACCGGGGAGCTGTTTTTT	CASSRLAGLNTGELFF
TRBJ2-1	TRBD2	TRBV7-9	NA	TGTGCCAGCAGTTACATGGAAGGACTAGCGGGATCCGGTGAGCAGTTCTTC	CASSYMEGLAGSGEQFF
TRBJ2-3	NA	TRBV11-3	NA	TGTGCCAGCAGCCCCCAGTCGTCAGATACGCAGTATTTT	CASSPQSSDTQYF
TRBJ1-1	NA	TRBV6-6	NA	TGTGCCAGCAGTTACCGCAGGGGGAACACTGAAGCTTTCTTT	CASSYRRGNTEAFF
TRBJ1-3	NA	TRBV15	NA	TGTGCCACCAGCAGAGCCACCCAAAACCTGGACACCATATATTTT	CATSRATQNLDTIYF
TRBJ1-6	NA	TRBV6-5	NA	TGTGCCAGCAGCTGGGTAGGTTCGGCCCTCCACTTT	CASSWVGSALHF
TRBJ2-1	NA	TRBV18	once	TGTGCCAGCTCACCACCCGGGTACAATGAGCAGTTCTTC	CASSPPGYNEQFF
TRBJ2-7	NA	TRBV28	NA	TGTGCCAGTGCAGGTTTAGAACACGAGCAGTACTTC	CASAGLEHEQYF
TRBJ2-1	TRBD2	TRBV7-2	NA	TGTGCCAGCAGCTTAGCGGCGGGGACTAGCGGGCGTCAGGTTTGGAATGAGCAGTTCTTC	CASSLAAGTSGRQVWNEQFF
TRBJ2-1	TRBD2	TRBV16	NA	TGTGCCAGCAGCCAATCTTTCACTAGCGGGAGAAAGTCCTACAATGAGCAGTTCTTC	CASSQSFTSGRKSYNEQFF
TRBJ1-5	NA	TRBV28	NA	TGTGCCGCCTCGGAAGGCAGTGTGTTCAGCAATCAGCCCCAGCATTTT	CAASEGSVFSNQPQHF
TRBJ2-3	TRBD2	TRBV10-3	NA	TGTGCCATCAGATTAGCGGGGGGGGGCACAGATACGCAGTATTTT	CAIRLAGGGTDTQYF
TRBJ1-4	NA	TRBV27	NA	TGTGCCACCACGCCCTACCGGCCAGCCCTTAATGAAAAACTGTTTTTT	CATTPYRPALNEKLFF
TRBJ2-1	NA	TRBV15	NA	TGTGCCACCAGCAGAGATCGGGTCTACAATGAGCAGTTCTTC	CATSRDRVYNEQFF
TRBJ2-3	TRBD2	TRBV5-1	NA	TGCGCCAGCAGCCCCAATACGGGGGGGGGCGGGACAGATACGCAGTATTTT	CASSPNTGGGGTDTQYF
TRBJ1-2	NA	TRBV19	NA	TGTGCCAGTACTCCTGGCAGGTTCTATGGCTACACCTTC	CASTPGRFYGYTF